A single sample is the source of the 29 T cell receptor beta chains below, sequenced in a study of CD8 T cells in Susac syndrome. cDNA came from roughly 0.5 to 1 ug RNA primed by random hexamers. TCRdb reanalysed the immunoSEQ multiplex PCR reads using MiXCR and keeps one entry per CDR3 protein. The sample holds about 280,000 distinct CDR3 sequences, approximately 81% seen once. Sequencing was done on a sample of CD8+ T cells from PBMCs. The origin of the receptors is a human donor with multiple sclerosis.

V is TRBV7-6 and J is TRBJ2-1; 10 bases agree with TRBD1. This CDR3 has 17 amino acids. After removal of 5 bases from V and 6 bases from J, the junction contained 13 bases not matched to a gene. CDR1 is SGHVS and CDR2 is FNYEAQ in the germline V gene. DNA for the CDR3: TGTGCCAGCAGCCCAACTCTAAGGACAGGGGGGGGCAATGAGCAGTTCTTC. Protein sequence: CASSPTLRTGGGNEQFF.

This chain uses TRBV27 with TRBJ2-7; D is unclear. Trimming left V 3 bases short and J 2 bases short, with 5 bases between. The length of the CDR3 is 12 residues. CDR1 and CDR2 (germline): MNHEY, SMNVEV (reference sequence). The CDR3 loop is CASSFPPYEQYF. CDR3 nucleotides: TGTGCCAGCAGTTTCCCTCCCTACGAGCAGTACTTC.

The rearrangement uses TRBV19 and TRBJ2-2; 11 bases agree with TRBD2. Unmatched junction bases numbered 10, after V lost 5 bases and J lost 5 bases. Per the germline V gene, CDR1 is LNHDA and CDR2 is SQIVND (reference sequence). The CDR3 sequence is 17 residues long. CDR3 coding DNA: TGTGCCAGTAGTTCAGCGGGACTAGCGGCGGGTACCGGGGAGCTGTTTTTT. Amino acid sequence: CASSSAGLAAGTGELFF.

This chain joins TRBV21-1 and TRBJ2-2; the D call of TRBD1 is as the table states it, not checked on the DNA. TRBV21-1 is a known pseudogene. The length of the CDR3 is 19 residues. This CDR3 is CASSQPGQGALVNTGELFF. For the CDR3, the DNA is TGTGCCAGCAGCCAACCAGGACAGGGGGCTCTTGTCAACACCGGGGAGCTGTTTTTT.

The rearrangement links TRBV28 to TRBJ1-3; 10 bases match TRBD1. The V segment lost 6 bases and the J segment 0 bases; nucleotides outside the gene matches: 8. The V gene's germline CDR1 is MDHEN and CDR2 SYDVKM. The CDR3 is made up of 17 amino acids. As DNA, the CDR3 is TGTGCCAGCAGAAAACCGGGACAGGGGCTCTCTGGAAACACCATATATTTT. It specifies CASRKPGQGLSGNTIYF.

J is TRBJ1-4 and V is TRBV27, with unresolved D. Germline assignment: CDR1 MNHEY and CDR2 SMNVEV (reference sequence). The CDR3 contains 16 residues. Trimming cost V 3 bases and J 7 bases, with 18 bases left between them. CDR3 coding DNA: TGTGCCAGCAGTTTCGGCCGGGCCGGTCGCGGTGAAAAACTGTTTTTT. This sequence encodes CASSFGRAGRGEKLFF.

The V and J genes are TRBV11-2 and TRBJ1-1; D perhaps matches TRBD1 (5 bases). CDR1 is SGHAT and CDR2 is FQNNGV in the germline V gene. Trimming took off 5 bases at V and 4 bases at J, with 23 bases between the two ends. CDR3 length: 17 residues. DNA for the CDR3: TGTGCCAGCAGCCCACGTACGGATCTTACTGGGACCACTGAAGCTTTCTTT. Its translation: CASSPRTDLTGTTEAFF.

The rearrangement joins TRBV28 to TRBJ2-3; D not certain. The CDR3 loop spans 15 amino acids. Germline CDR1 is MDHEN and CDR2 is SYDVKM. With 0 bases removed from V and 3 bases from J, the gap between germline ends came to 10 bases. CDR3 loop: CASSLWVADTDTQYF. CDR3 bases: TGTGCCAGCAGTTTATGGGTAGCAGATACAGATACGCAGTATTTT. The variable domain in full, with the rest retrieved from reference TRBV28 and TRBJ2-3, is DVKVTQSSRYLVKRTGEKVFLECVQDMDHENMFWYRQDPGLGLRLIYFSYDVKMKEKGDIPEGYSVSREKKERFSLILESASTNQTSMYLCASSLWVADTDTQYFGPGTRLTVL.

V and J are TRBV4-1 and TRBJ1-4; 9 bases are shared with TRBD1. The CDR3 contains 17 residues. The ends lost 4 bases at V and 4 bases at J; junction bases unmatched: 10. Per germline, CDR1 MGHRA and CDR2 YSYEKL. CDR3 DNA: TGCGCCAGCAGCCTCAGCGCCCGGGACAGGGTTAATGAAAAACTGTTTTTT. Encoded protein: CASSLSARDRVNEKLFF.

The genes are TRBV27 and TRBJ2-1; a possible D gene is TRBD2 (5 bases). This CDR3 is built from 15 residues. Germline CDR1 and CDR2: MNHEY and SMNVEV (reference sequence). Trimming took off 1 base at V and 5 bases at J, with 12 bases between the two ends. The chain's CDR3 is CASSLLTGINNEQFF. As DNA, the CDR3 is TGTGCCAGCAGTTTATTAACGGGAATCAACAATGAGCAGTTCTTC.

The V call is TRBV7-6, the J call TRBJ1-1, with D maybe TRBD1 (5 bases). This CDR3 region has 16 residues. Looked up from germline, CDR1 is SGHVS and CDR2 is FNYEAQ. Trimming removed 5 bases at V and 5 bases at J, with 21 bases between. CDR3 sequence reads: CASSPLSRGRGTEAFF. CDR3 DNA sequence: TGTGCCAGCAGCCCCCTTTCCCGGGGCCGGGGGACTGAAGCTTTCTTT.

The gene calls are TRBV5-1 and TRBJ2-4; 9 positions match TRBD1. The CDR3 length is 16 residues. The germline V gene encodes CDR1 SGHRS and CDR2 YFSETQ. The V and J ends lost 2 bases and 3 bases, in that order; junction bases with no gene match: 6. Here the CDR3 reads CASSFPRTGDKNIQYF. The CDR3 DNA sequence: TGCGCCAGCAGCTTTCCCAGGACAGGGGACAAAAACATTCAGTACTTC.

This CDR3 reads CASSEFSTGGDPDTQYF. CDR3 nucleotide sequence: TGTGCCAGCAGTGAGTTTTCCACAGGGGGCGACCCAGATACGCAGTATTTT. The V gene is TRBV2, the J gene TRBJ2-3; 9 bases fit TRBD1. V gave up 3 bases and J gave up 4 bases; unmatched junction bases: 11. The CDR3 sequence is 17 residues long. The germline V gene has CDR1 SNHLY and CDR2 FYNNEI. Drawing the rest from reference TRBV2 and TRBJ2-3, the complete variable domain is EPEVTQTPSHQVTQMGQEVILRCVPISNHLYFYWYRQILGQKVEFLVSFYNNEISEKSEIFDDQFSVERPDGSNFTLKIRSTKLEDSAMYFCASSEFSTGGDPDTQYFGPGTRLTVL.

The chain has TRBV19 and TRBJ2-3, with 8 bases matching TRBD2. The germline CDR1 and CDR2 sequences are LNHDA and SQIVND (reference sequence). This CDR3 is 16 amino acids long. Trimming cost V 4 bases and J 2 bases; bases outside gene matches: 8. The CDR3: CASSRGRGLDTDTQYF. The CDR3 DNA sequence: TGTGCCAGTAGTAGGGGTCGGGGACTAGACACAGATACGCAGTATTTT.

This sequence joins TRBV29-1 and TRBJ1-4; D is uncertain. Trimming removed 6 bases from V and 0 bases from J, with 11 bases in between. The CDR3 is 14 amino acids. Germline CDR1 and CDR2: SQVTM and ANQGSEA. CDR3: CSVGNRATNEKLFF. The CDR3 nucleotides are TGCAGCGTCGGAAACAGAGCAACTAATGAAAAACTGTTTTTT. Complete variable domain (other parts from reference TRBV29-1 and TRBJ1-4): SAVISQKPSRDICQRGTSLTIQCQVDSQVTMMFWYRQQPGQSLTLIATANQGSEATYESGFVIDKFPISRPNLTFSTLTVSNMSPEDSSIYLCSVGNRATNEKLFFGSGTQLSVL.

This sequence joins TRBV27 and TRBJ2-2; TRBD2 might be the D (6 bases). Germline CDR1 and CDR2: MNHEY and SMNVEV (reference sequence). Trimming shortened V by 3 bases and J by 2 bases, and 7 bases separated the two germline ends. The CDR3 totals 14 residues. CDR3 DNA sequence: TGTGCCAGCAGTTTCGGGGGTAACACCGGGGAGCTGTTTTTT. This sequence encodes CASSFGGNTGELFF.

The J gene is TRBJ2-2, the V gene TRBV5-6, with D perhaps matching TRBD1 or TRBD2 (5 bases each). Trimming stripped 3 bases from V and 6 bases from J, with 15 bases between. CDR3 size: 15 residues. Looked up from germline, CDR1 is SGHDT and CDR2 is YYEEEE. Here the CDR3 reads CASSWDGQSPGELFF. The CDR3 nucleotides are TGTGCCAGCAGCTGGGACGGCCAGAGTCCCGGGGAGCTGTTTTTT.

The chain carries TRBV6-5 and TRBJ2-1; tentative D call: TRBD2 (5 bases). Germline V gives CDR1 MNHEY, CDR2 SVGAGI. This CDR3 comprises 15 residues. Trimming pared 2 bases from V and 8 bases from J, leaving 16 bases between. CDR3 protein: CASSYGASPGDEQFF. CDR3 bases: TGTGCCAGCAGTTACGGCGCTAGCCCTGGGGATGAGCAGTTCTTC.

The gene calls are TRBV28 and TRBJ2-4, with D tentatively TRBD1 (6 bases). V shed 5 bases and J shed 0 bases, with 8 bases lying between them. The germline V gene has CDR1 MDHEN and CDR2 SYDVKM. The CDR3 is 14 residues long. The CDR3 here is CASSPGAAKNIQYF. The CDR3 DNA reads TGTGCCAGCAGTCCAGGGGCAGCCAAAAACATTCAGTACTTC.

This chain joins TRBV28 and TRBJ2-4; 8 bases map to TRBD2. Germline V lookup: CDR1 MDHEN, CDR2 SYDVKM. CDR3 length equals 17 residues. Germline trimming cut 2 bases from V and 1 base from J; bases unmatched to any gene: 7. The DNA for the CDR3 is TGTGCCAGCAGTTTAGCGGGGGGCGGGTTGGCCAAAAACATTCAGTACTTC. It codes for CASSLAGGGLAKNIQYF. Filled out from reference TRBV28 and TRBJ2-4, the complete variable domain reads DVKVTQSSRYLVKRTGEKVFLECVQDMDHENMFWYRQDPGLGLRLIYFSYDVKMKEKGDIPEGYSVSREKKERFSLILESASTNQTSMYLCASSLAGGGLAKNIQYFGAGTRLSVL.

The chain carries TRBV9 and TRBJ2-2; D uncertain. The CDR3 spans 14 residues. Trimming shortened V by 0 bases and J by 5 bases, and 8 bases separated the two germline ends. Germline-derived CDR1 and CDR2 are SGDLS and YYNGEE. CDR3 loop: CASSVVSLTGELFF. The CDR3 bases are TGTGCCAGCAGCGTAGTGAGTCTTACCGGGGAGCTGTTTTTT.

The chain recombines TRBV20-1 with TRBJ2-7; 10 nucleotides align to TRBD2. Germline CDR1 DFQATT, CDR2 SNEGSKA (reference sequence). The V gene end was trimmed by 4 bases and the J gene end by 1 base; junction bases not matched to a gene: 7. The CDR3 contains 15 residues. CDR3: CSATPGTSDSYEQYF. CDR3 nucleotide sequence: TGCAGTGCTACCCCGGGGACTAGCGATTCCTACGAGCAGTACTTC.

The chain links TRBV4-2 to TRBJ2-1; 12 positions match TRBD2. The ends lost 1 base at V and 10 bases at J; junction bases unmatched: 8. The CDR3 loop spans 16 amino acids. Germline V gives CDR1 LGHNA, CDR2 YNFKEQ. In DNA, the CDR3 is TGTGCCAGCAGCCAAGCAGCTAGCGGGAGGGCCGACGAGCAGTTCTTC. As protein: CASSQAASGRADEQFF.

V usage is TRBV30 and J usage is TRBJ2-7; 7 nucleotides match TRBD1. Germline V gene data show CDR1 as GTSNPN and CDR2 as SVGIG (reference sequence). Germline trimming cut 7 bases from V and 2 bases from J; bases unmatched to any gene: 8. The CDR3 loop spans 13 amino acids. The CDR3 bases are TGTGCCTTCTTAAGACAGGGACCCTACGAGCAGTACTTC. Its translation: CAFLRQGPYEQYF.

The gene calls are TRBV24-1 and TRBJ2-1; TRBD2 aligns across 11 bases. This CDR3 comprises 17 residues. CDR1 is KGHDR and CDR2 is SFDVKD in the germline V gene. Trimming cost V 5 bases and J 0 bases; bases outside gene matches: 5. CDR3 in DNA: TGTGCCACCAGTGCGACACTAGCGGGAGTCTCCTACAATGAGCAGTTCTTC. Protein sequence: CATSATLAGVSYNEQFF.

The V and J genes are TRBV11-2 and TRBJ2-1; 7 bases fit TRBD1. CDR3 size: 15 residues. Germline-derived CDR1 and CDR2 are SGHAT and FQNNGV. With V trimmed by 1 base and J by 10 bases, 10 bases remained unmatched. Written as DNA, the CDR3 is TGTGCCAGCAGCTTAGCAGGGGGTAAGGGTTACGAGCAGTTCTTC. It is translated as CASSLAGGKGYEQFF.

The CDR3 nucleotides read TGTGCCAGTAGGGGACTAGCGGGCTCCTACGAGCAGTACTTC. Protein sequence: CASRGLAGSYEQYF. This chain uses TRBV27 with TRBJ2-7, with 12 bases matching TRBD2. The V segment lost 9 bases and the J segment 0 bases; nucleotides outside the gene matches: 3. Germline V gene lookup returns CDR1 MNHEY and CDR2 SMNVEV (reference sequence). The CDR3 contains 14 residues.

The rearrangement joins TRBV30 to TRBJ2-1, with 13 bases fitting TRBD2. After removal of 2 bases from V and 8 bases from J, the junction contained 15 bases not matched to a gene. This CDR3 contains 18 residues. Germline CDR1 GTSNPN, CDR2 SVGIG (reference sequence). CDR3 nucleotides: TGTGCCTGGAGTAGGGGTCCTAGGACTAGCGGGAGAGTCTATGAGCAGTTCTTC. Protein: CAWSRGPRTSGRVYEQFF.

The rearrangement uses TRBV9 and TRBJ2-2; D might be TRBD2 (6 bases). The V end lost 4 bases, the J end lost 1 base, and 11 bases lay between the germline ends. CDR3 length: 15 residues. Germline CDR1 is SGDLS and CDR2 is YYNGEE. The CDR3 coding sequence is TGTGCCAGCAGCACCACCGGGAGGAACACCGGGGAGCTGTTTTTT. It yields the protein CASSTTGRNTGELFF.